Listed here are 14 T cell receptor beta chains from one sample, sequenced in a study of T cells in Graves' hyperthyroidism and ophthalmopathy. RNA transcripts gave rise to amplified TCR beta CDR3 regions. During a first-round RT-PCR of the TCR CDR3, the HTBI primer set was used. From the multiplex PCR reads, TCRdb called clonotypes with MiXCR, one entry per CDR3 protein. The sample yields 350,000 to 400,000 distinct CDR3 sequences, 14% to 15% seen once. Source material: blood. These receptors were obtained from a woman aged 25 to 45 with Graves' hyperthyroidism.

This clonotype was counted only a few times. The chain carries TRBV18 and TRBJ2-7; no clear D gene. The CDR3 has 15 amino acids. Deletions cut 2 bases from V and 4 bases from J, with 15 bases between. Looked up from germline, CDR1 is KGHSH and CDR2 is LQKENI. The CDR3 sequence is CASSPEVSLVYEQYF. The CDR3 DNA reads as TGTGCCAGCTCACCAGAGGTTAGTTTAGTTTACGAGCAGTACTTC.

CDR3 sequence (DNA): TGTGCCAGCGTAATCCTAGCAGCGAACACCGGGGAGCTGTTTTTT. This codes for CASVILAANTGELFF. The chain is built from TRBV2 and TRBJ2-2; D possibly corresponds to TRBD2 (5 bases). CDR3 length equals 15 residues. V was clipped by 8 bases and J by 0 bases, with 13 bases between them. Looked up from germline, CDR1 is SNHLY and CDR2 is FYNNEI.

At least ten counts were recorded for this clonotype. This chain connects TRBV6-1 to TRBJ1-2; TRBD1 agrees at 9 bases. The CDR3 is 13 amino acids. The germline V gene encodes CDR1 MNHNS and CDR2 SASEGT. V shed 3 bases and J 5 bases; nucleotides not matched to a gene: 1. The CDR3 reads CASSDGTGYGYTF. CDR3 nucleotides: TGTGCCAGCAGTGACGGGACAGGGTATGGCTACACCTTC.

This clonotype was counted between two and nine times. The chain is built from TRBV20-1 and TRBJ2-7, with TRBD2 matching 7 bases. CDR1 and CDR2 from the germline V gene are DFQATT and SNEGSKA (reference sequence). CDR3 length: 14 amino acids. V gave up 6 bases and J gave up 2 bases; unmatched junction bases: 10. The CDR3 coding sequence is TGCAGTGCCCCTCCCGCTAGCGGAACCTACGAGCAGTACTTC. This sequence encodes CSAPPASGTYEQYF.

In its sample, this clonotype was seen many times. V and J are TRBV7-8 and TRBJ2-3; 13 bases are shared with TRBD2. The ends lost 5 bases at V and 2 bases at J; junction bases unmatched: 22. The CDR3 consists of 22 residues. The germline V gene encodes CDR1 SGHVS and CDR2 FQNEAQ. The CDR3 reads CASSLGLAGETFRLGHTDTQYF. DNA of the CDR3: TGTGCCAGCAGCCTCGGACTAGCGGGAGAGACGTTTCGATTAGGACACACAGATACGCAGTATTTT.

This clonotype was detected many times. V usage is TRBV30 and J usage is TRBJ2-4; D is perhaps TRBD1 (5 bases). The CDR3 runs to 15 residues. V lost 1 base and J 0 bases, leaving 10 bases between the germline ends. CDR1 and CDR2 from the germline V gene are GTSNPN and SVGIG (reference sequence). In DNA, the CDR3 is TGTGCCTGGAGTGACAGGTCCATAGCCAAAAACATTCAGTACTTC. Translation gives CAWSDRSIAKNIQYF. Supplemented by reference TRBV30 and TRBJ2-4, the full variable domain reads SQTIHQWPATLVQPVGSPLSLECTVEGTSNPNLYWYRQAAGRGLQLLFYSVGIGQISSEVPQNLSASRPQDRQFILSSKKLLLSDSGFYLCAWSDRSIAKNIQYFGAGTRLSVL.

There are many counts of this clonotype. This chain links TRBV28 with TRBJ1-4; maybe TRBD1 (6 bases). The ends were cut back, 7 bases at V and 5 bases at J, with 14 bases in the middle. CDR3 length: 14 amino acids. Germline V gene sequence: CDR1 MDHEN, CDR2 SYDVKM. The CDR3 bases are TGTGCCAGCACTGAACAGGGCGGGAATGAAAAACTGTTTTTT. Amino acids: CASTEQGGNEKLFF.

This chain connects TRBV25-1 to TRBJ2-7; TRBD2 is a possible D gene (6 bases). This CDR3 spans 12 amino acids. The V end lost 7 bases, the J end lost 2 bases, and 9 bases lay between the germline ends. CDR1 is MGHDK and CDR2 is SYGVNS in the germline V gene. The CDR3 region has the DNA TGTGCCAGCAATCGCGGGACCTACGAGCAGTACTTC. Translated: CASNRGTYEQYF.

This clonotype occurred a few times. The rearrangement links TRBV20-1 to TRBJ2-2; D remains ambiguous. Trimming stripped 1 base from V and 1 base from J, with 4 bases between. There are 13 residues in the CDR3. Looked up from germline, CDR1 is DFQATT and CDR2 is SNEGSKA (reference sequence). The CDR3 is CSARVGNTGELFF. Written as DNA, the CDR3 is TGCAGTGCTAGAGTGGGGAACACCGGGGAGCTGTTTTTT.

This clonotype was observed many times. The CDR3 loop reads CASSLRSGDIQYF. CDR3 in DNA: TGTGCCAGCAGCCTAAGGTCCGGGGACATTCAGTACTTC. V usage is TRBV7-9 and J usage is TRBJ2-4; D possibly corresponds to TRBD2 (5 bases). V was trimmed by 5 bases and J by 8 bases, leaving 13 bases between them. This CDR3 region has 13 residues. Germline assignment: CDR1 SEHNR and CDR2 FQNEAQ (reference sequence).

The CDR3 DNA reads as TGTGCCAGCAGTTACCGGGACAGGGGATATGGCTACACCTTC. This gives the protein CASSYRDRGYGYTF. This chain links TRBV12-3 or TRBV12-4 with TRBJ1-2; 10 positions agree with TRBD1. CDR3 size: 14 residues. The trim removed 4 bases at V and 5 bases at J, leaving 4 bases unmatched.

This clonotype was picked up many times. J is TRBJ2-3 and V is TRBV28; D perhaps matches TRBD1 (6 bases). Germline CDR1 and CDR2: MDHEN and SYDVKM. V was trimmed by 8 bases and J by 5 bases, leaving 17 bases between them. The CDR3 sequence is 14 residues long. In DNA form, the CDR3 reads TGTGCCAGCGGGCTGACAGGAGCACAAGATACGCAGTATTTT. It encodes CASGLTGAQDTQYF. Drawing the rest from reference TRBV28 and TRBJ2-3, the complete variable domain is DVKVTQSSRYLVKRTGEKVFLECVQDMDHENMFWYRQDPGLGLRLIYFSYDVKMKEKGDIPEGYSVSREKKERFSLILESASTNQTSMYLCASGLTGAQDTQYFGPGTRLTVL.

This clonotype was seen many times. The rearrangement uses TRBV28 and TRBJ2-7; no definite D call. From germline, CDR1 is MDHEN and CDR2 SYDVKM. The CDR3 contains 14 residues. V lost 6 bases and J lost 2, with 14 bases in between. The CDR3 DNA reads TGTGCCAGCAGAATGACTCCCGCAGCCTACGAGCAGTACTTC. This encodes CASRMTPAAYEQYF.

The V call is TRBV24-1, the J call TRBJ1-3; D not resolved. Germline V gives CDR1 KGHDR, CDR2 SFDVKD. The CDR3 length is 16 residues. V was pared by 7 bases and J by 0 bases, with 15 bases between. The DNA of the CDR3 is TGTGCCACCAGCGACCCCGGCCAGAGCTCTGGAAACACCATATATTTT. Residues: CATSDPGQSSGNTIYF.